The next 18 T cell receptor beta chains were all read from a single sample in a study of blood T cell repertoires in COVID-19. Using immunoSEQ multiplex PCR, the repertoire was profiled, and TCRdb retains in-frame clones only, with some absent. This table holds just over 650,000 clones, 85% to 90% found once. Sequencing was performed on peripheral blood. These receptors originate from a woman aged 18-35 years with acute or convalescent COVID-19.

The chain links TRBV5-1 to TRBJ1-2; D is undetermined. Germline V CDR1 and CDR2: SGHRS, YFSETQ. Trimming took off 0 bases at V and 7 bases at J, with 13 bases between the two ends. The length of the CDR3 is 14 residues. The CDR3 here is CASSLVGGGPGYTF. The CDR3 bases are TGCGCCAGCAGCTTGGTAGGAGGTGGACCTGGCTACACCTTC.

The chain joins TRBV25-1 to TRBJ1-2; D perhaps matches TRBD1 (6 bases). There are 14 residues in the CDR3. Germline V lookup: CDR1 MGHDK, CDR2 SYGVNS. The V and J ends lost 6 bases and 2 bases respectively, with 13 bases between them. As DNA, the CDR3 is TGTGCCAGCAGCACATCCGGGACAAACTATGGCTACACCTTC. Protein product: CASSTSGTNYGYTF.

Only one count was recorded for this clone. The J gene is TRBJ1-2, the V gene TRBV15; D not certain. This CDR3 comprises 14 residues. Germline assignment: CDR1 LNHNV and CDR2 YYDKDF (reference sequence). The V gene lost 1 base and the J gene lost 1 base, with 7 bases spanning the gap. CDR3 sequence reads: CATSRGHNNYGYTF. The CDR3 bases are TGTGCCACCAGCAGAGGGCACAATAACTATGGCTACACCTTC. Based on the CDR3 plus reference TRBV15 and TRBJ1-2, the full variable domain is DAMVIQNPRYQVTQFGKPVTLSCSQTLNHNVMYWYQQKSSQAPKLLFHYYDKDFNNEADTPDNFQSRRPNTSFCFLDIRSPGLGDTAMYLCATSRGHNNYGYTFGSGTRLTVV.

The chain employs TRBV5-6 and TRBJ2-7, with a possible D match to TRBD1 (5 bases). CDR1 SGHDT and CDR2 YYEEEE come from the germline V gene. The CDR3 length is 16 residues. V lost 4 bases and J 5 bases, leaving 22 bases between the germline ends. In nucleotides, the CDR3 is TGTGCCAGCAGCCTTTGGGGCGACAGTTTCGAGGACGAGCAGTACTTC. Amino acid sequence: CASSLWGDSFEDEQYF.

The CDR3 region is CSVEDQGRGGRTFF. The CDR3 DNA follows: TGCAGCGTTGAAGATCAGGGCAGGGGCGGTAGAACTTTCTTT. The chain combines TRBV29-1 with TRBJ1-1; a possible D gene is TRBD1 (6 bases). Germline assignment: CDR1 SQVTM and CDR2 ANQGSEA. V was shortened by 0 bases and J by 12 bases, with 20 bases between the two germline ends. The CDR3 is made up of 14 amino acids.

This chain links TRBV12-3 or TRBV12-4 with TRBJ1-2, with D uncertain. With 5 bases removed from V and 5 bases from J, the gap between germline ends came to 12 bases. The CDR3 covers 13 residues. The chain's CDR3 is CASSGGSVYGYTF. The DNA of the CDR3 is TGTGCCAGCAGTGGAGGCAGCGTTTATGGCTACACCTTC.

This clone was detected only once. The chain has TRBV29-1 and TRBJ1-2, with 10 bases identical to TRBD1. Germline CDR1 reads SQVTM; CDR2 reads ANQGSEA. V shed 8 bases, J shed 10 bases, and the junction held 10 bases outside the gene matches. The CDR3 runs 12 residues. The CDR3 DNA is TGCAGCTCGGACAGGGGGGTATTGGACTACACCTTC. This codes for CSSDRGVLDYTF.

The J gene is TRBJ1-4, the V gene TRBV12-3 or TRBV12-4, with a weak D call TRBD1 (5 bases). CDR3 length equals 12 residues. Between the trimmed V and J ends, which lost 8 bases and 8 bases, there was a span of 12 bases. The CDR3 protein is CASWGGEEKLFF. Here the CDR3 DNA reads TGTGCCAGCTGGGGGGGGGAGGAAAAACTGTTTTTT.

On this clone itself: Other nucleotide sequences from this sample produce the same CDR3. The chain has TRBV9 and TRBJ2-7; 9 nucleotides line up with TRBD2. The CDR3 totals 15 residues. Per the germline V gene, CDR1 is SGDLS and CDR2 is YYNGEE. After removal of 0 bases from V and 0 bases from J, the junction contained 1 base not matched to a gene. The CDR3 DNA follows: TGTGCCAGCAGCGTAGCTAGCGGGGCCTCCTACGAGCAGTACTTC. The encoded protein is CASSVASGASYEQYF.

The chain links TRBV12-3 or TRBV12-4 to TRBJ1-1; D unresolved. The germline V and J ends were trimmed by 6 bases and 12 bases, with 17 bases remaining between them. The CDR3 is 12 residues long. CDR3 nucleotide sequence: TGTGCCAGCAGCCCAAGCCGCGCGGAGACTTTCTTT. Residues: CASSPSRAETFF.

The chain carries TRBV6-1 and TRBJ2-1; 7 positions match TRBD1. The V and J ends lost 3 bases and 9 bases, in that order; junction bases with no gene match: 8. There are 14 residues in the CDR3. The germline V gene has CDR1 MNHNS and CDR2 SASEGT. CDR3 DNA sequence: TGTGCCAGCAGTGACCGACAGGGTGAGGGTGAGCAGTTCTTC. Encoded protein: CASSDRQGEGEQFF.

This clone was detected once. The rearrangement links TRBV6-2 or TRBV6-3 to TRBJ1-4; possibly TRBD1 for D (5 bases). The CDR3 is 18 amino acids. The germline gives CDR1 MNHEY, CDR2 SVGEGT. V shed 2 bases and J shed 2 bases, with 18 bases lying between them. CDR3 region: CASSYRPGRPNTNEKLFF. The CDR3 nucleotides are TGTGCCAGCAGTTACCGTCCAGGGCGGCCGAACACTAATGAAAAACTGTTTTTT.

The rearrangement uses TRBV28 and TRBJ1-6; tentatively, D is TRBD1 (6 bases). CDR1 and CDR2 (germline): MDHEN, SYDVKM. The CDR3 extends over 17 amino acids. Trimming took off 4 bases at V and 1 base at J, with 14 bases between the two ends. The CDR3 region is CASSYGPGVSYNSPLHF. For the CDR3, the DNA is TGTGCCAGCAGTTACGGGCCAGGGGTTTCCTATAATTCACCCCTCCACTTT. Variable domain in full (rest from reference TRBV28 and TRBJ1-6): DVKVTQSSRYLVKRTGEKVFLECVQDMDHENMFWYRQDPGLGLRLIYFSYDVKMKEKGDIPEGYSVSREKKERFSLILESASTNQTSMYLCASSYGPGVSYNSPLHFGNGTRLTVT.

V gene TRBV9 combines with J gene TRBJ1-6, with TRBD1 matching over 7 bases. The trim removed 6 bases at V and 12 bases at J, leaving 12 bases unmatched. CDR3 length: 14 amino acids. In germline, CDR1 is SGDLS, CDR2 YYNGEE. Here the CDR3 DNA reads TGTGCCAGCAACGACAGGGACGTCTCTCGACCCCTCCACTTT. It specifies CASNDRDVSRPLHF. Combining the CDR3 with reference TRBV9 and TRBJ1-6 gives the whole variable domain DSGVTQTPKHLITATGQRVTLRCSPRSGDLSVYWYQQSLDQGLQFLIQYYNGEERAKGNILERFSAQQFPDLHSELNLSSLELGDSALYFCASNDRDVSRPLHFGNGTRLTVT.

V is TRBV12-3 or TRBV12-4 and J is TRBJ2-7; perhaps TRBD1 as D (5 bases). V lost 3 bases and J lost 5, with 11 bases in between. CDR3 length equals 13 residues. The CDR3 region is CASSLVRVDEQYF. Here the CDR3 DNA reads TGTGCCAGCAGTTTGGTCAGGGTAGACGAGCAGTACTTC.

This rearrangement joins TRBV4-3 to TRBJ2-1; 11 nucleotides agree with TRBD2. The CDR3 extends over 15 amino acids. CDR1 LGHNA and CDR2 YSLEER come from the germline V gene. V shed 1 base, J shed 8 bases, and the junction held 4 bases outside the gene matches. The CDR3 bases are TGCGCCAGCAGCCAAGCTAGCGGGGGGTCCCATGAGCAGTTCTTC. Translation: CASSQASGGSHEQFF.

The V gene is TRBV4-2, the J gene TRBJ2-1; 9 bases line up with TRBD2. This CDR3 contains 16 residues. After removal of 1 base from V and 7 bases from J, the junction contained 8 bases not matched to a gene. CDR1 and CDR2 (germline): LGHNA, YNFKEQ. CDR3 DNA: TGTGCCAGCAGCCAAGTCGGCGGGGGGGCCAGTAATGAGCAGTTCTTC. Its protein product is CASSQVGGGASNEQFF.

This chain connects TRBV5-4 to TRBJ2-7, with TRBD1 identical over 7 bases. V trimming: 4 bases; J trimming: 5 bases; junction bases outside the gene matches: 3. Germline CDR1 is SGHNT and CDR2 is YYREEE (reference sequence). The CDR3 sequence is 12 residues long. DNA for the CDR3: TGTGCCAGCAGCAGAACAGGGGACGAGCAGTACTTC. This translates into CASSRTGDEQYF.